This T cell receptor (beta chain) was recorded in a study of T cells in narcolepsy. Study information: Healthy controls were enrolled alongside patients with narcolepsy type 1 or type 2. The study's findings and limits: In some patient and control memory CD4+ samples, autoreactive clones were absent. Comparing one patient's CSF and blood CD4+ clonotypes highlighted HCRT- and TRIB2-specific autoreactive clonotypes. Blood of same and different patients, but not healthy controls, reportedly held recurring autoreactive clonotypes.

The V segment lost 7 bases and the J segment 4 bases; nucleotides outside the gene matches: 5. The germline V gene encodes CDR1 LNHDA and CDR2 SQIVND (reference sequence). The length of the CDR3 is 13 residues. As regards this clone: The antigen is not known.

TCRdb keeps only in-frame clones here, not all; method: immunoSEQ multiplex PCR. The sample contains 35,000 or so clones, approximately 85% of which appear only once. The rearrangement links TRBV19 to TRBJ1-1; 8 bases agree with TRBD1. Sequencing used CD45RA- memory CD4+ T cells from PBMCs. The source is a human donor with narcolepsy. The CDR3 sequence: CASIPTGGTEAFF. CDR3 coding DNA: TGTGCCAGTATCCCCACAGGGGGCACTGAAGCTTTCTTT.